This T cell receptor beta chain appears in the sequencing data of a study of blood T cell repertoires in COVID-19. TCRdb's table, derived via immunoSEQ multiplex PCR, lists solely in-frame clones and lacks some. The sample includes around 140,000 clones, approximately 80% of them seen just once. Cohorts were determined from participant-reported clinical history. Recovery among Cohort 3 donors was established by two negative PCRs, clearance, or symptom resolution. The sequenced sample consisted of PBMCs or T cells enriched from blood (not recorded which). The TCR originated in a woman between 50 and 59 years old who had recovered from COVID-19.

The CDR3: CASRPGGGQRAFF. DNA for the CDR3: TGTGCCAGCAGACCTGGGGGGGGGCAGCGAGCTTTCTTT. The chain employs TRBV12-3 or TRBV12-4 and TRBJ1-1; D is possibly TRBD1 (6 bases). This CDR3 spans 13 amino acids. The germline V and J ends were trimmed by 6 bases and 10 bases, with 18 bases remaining between them.